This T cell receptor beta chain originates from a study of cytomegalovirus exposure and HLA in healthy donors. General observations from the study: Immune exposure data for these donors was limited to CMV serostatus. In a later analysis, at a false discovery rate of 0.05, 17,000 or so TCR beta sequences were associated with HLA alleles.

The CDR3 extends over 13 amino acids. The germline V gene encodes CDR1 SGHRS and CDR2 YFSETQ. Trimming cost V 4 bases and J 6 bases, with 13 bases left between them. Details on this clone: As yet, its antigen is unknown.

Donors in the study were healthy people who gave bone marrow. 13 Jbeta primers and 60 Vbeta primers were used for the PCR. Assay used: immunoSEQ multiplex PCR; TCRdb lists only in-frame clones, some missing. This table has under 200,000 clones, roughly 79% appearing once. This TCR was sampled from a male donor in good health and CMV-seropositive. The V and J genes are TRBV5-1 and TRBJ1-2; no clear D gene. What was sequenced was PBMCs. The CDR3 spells CASSNGRDNGYTF. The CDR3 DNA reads TGCGCCAGCAGCAACGGGAGAGATAATGGCTACACCTTC.